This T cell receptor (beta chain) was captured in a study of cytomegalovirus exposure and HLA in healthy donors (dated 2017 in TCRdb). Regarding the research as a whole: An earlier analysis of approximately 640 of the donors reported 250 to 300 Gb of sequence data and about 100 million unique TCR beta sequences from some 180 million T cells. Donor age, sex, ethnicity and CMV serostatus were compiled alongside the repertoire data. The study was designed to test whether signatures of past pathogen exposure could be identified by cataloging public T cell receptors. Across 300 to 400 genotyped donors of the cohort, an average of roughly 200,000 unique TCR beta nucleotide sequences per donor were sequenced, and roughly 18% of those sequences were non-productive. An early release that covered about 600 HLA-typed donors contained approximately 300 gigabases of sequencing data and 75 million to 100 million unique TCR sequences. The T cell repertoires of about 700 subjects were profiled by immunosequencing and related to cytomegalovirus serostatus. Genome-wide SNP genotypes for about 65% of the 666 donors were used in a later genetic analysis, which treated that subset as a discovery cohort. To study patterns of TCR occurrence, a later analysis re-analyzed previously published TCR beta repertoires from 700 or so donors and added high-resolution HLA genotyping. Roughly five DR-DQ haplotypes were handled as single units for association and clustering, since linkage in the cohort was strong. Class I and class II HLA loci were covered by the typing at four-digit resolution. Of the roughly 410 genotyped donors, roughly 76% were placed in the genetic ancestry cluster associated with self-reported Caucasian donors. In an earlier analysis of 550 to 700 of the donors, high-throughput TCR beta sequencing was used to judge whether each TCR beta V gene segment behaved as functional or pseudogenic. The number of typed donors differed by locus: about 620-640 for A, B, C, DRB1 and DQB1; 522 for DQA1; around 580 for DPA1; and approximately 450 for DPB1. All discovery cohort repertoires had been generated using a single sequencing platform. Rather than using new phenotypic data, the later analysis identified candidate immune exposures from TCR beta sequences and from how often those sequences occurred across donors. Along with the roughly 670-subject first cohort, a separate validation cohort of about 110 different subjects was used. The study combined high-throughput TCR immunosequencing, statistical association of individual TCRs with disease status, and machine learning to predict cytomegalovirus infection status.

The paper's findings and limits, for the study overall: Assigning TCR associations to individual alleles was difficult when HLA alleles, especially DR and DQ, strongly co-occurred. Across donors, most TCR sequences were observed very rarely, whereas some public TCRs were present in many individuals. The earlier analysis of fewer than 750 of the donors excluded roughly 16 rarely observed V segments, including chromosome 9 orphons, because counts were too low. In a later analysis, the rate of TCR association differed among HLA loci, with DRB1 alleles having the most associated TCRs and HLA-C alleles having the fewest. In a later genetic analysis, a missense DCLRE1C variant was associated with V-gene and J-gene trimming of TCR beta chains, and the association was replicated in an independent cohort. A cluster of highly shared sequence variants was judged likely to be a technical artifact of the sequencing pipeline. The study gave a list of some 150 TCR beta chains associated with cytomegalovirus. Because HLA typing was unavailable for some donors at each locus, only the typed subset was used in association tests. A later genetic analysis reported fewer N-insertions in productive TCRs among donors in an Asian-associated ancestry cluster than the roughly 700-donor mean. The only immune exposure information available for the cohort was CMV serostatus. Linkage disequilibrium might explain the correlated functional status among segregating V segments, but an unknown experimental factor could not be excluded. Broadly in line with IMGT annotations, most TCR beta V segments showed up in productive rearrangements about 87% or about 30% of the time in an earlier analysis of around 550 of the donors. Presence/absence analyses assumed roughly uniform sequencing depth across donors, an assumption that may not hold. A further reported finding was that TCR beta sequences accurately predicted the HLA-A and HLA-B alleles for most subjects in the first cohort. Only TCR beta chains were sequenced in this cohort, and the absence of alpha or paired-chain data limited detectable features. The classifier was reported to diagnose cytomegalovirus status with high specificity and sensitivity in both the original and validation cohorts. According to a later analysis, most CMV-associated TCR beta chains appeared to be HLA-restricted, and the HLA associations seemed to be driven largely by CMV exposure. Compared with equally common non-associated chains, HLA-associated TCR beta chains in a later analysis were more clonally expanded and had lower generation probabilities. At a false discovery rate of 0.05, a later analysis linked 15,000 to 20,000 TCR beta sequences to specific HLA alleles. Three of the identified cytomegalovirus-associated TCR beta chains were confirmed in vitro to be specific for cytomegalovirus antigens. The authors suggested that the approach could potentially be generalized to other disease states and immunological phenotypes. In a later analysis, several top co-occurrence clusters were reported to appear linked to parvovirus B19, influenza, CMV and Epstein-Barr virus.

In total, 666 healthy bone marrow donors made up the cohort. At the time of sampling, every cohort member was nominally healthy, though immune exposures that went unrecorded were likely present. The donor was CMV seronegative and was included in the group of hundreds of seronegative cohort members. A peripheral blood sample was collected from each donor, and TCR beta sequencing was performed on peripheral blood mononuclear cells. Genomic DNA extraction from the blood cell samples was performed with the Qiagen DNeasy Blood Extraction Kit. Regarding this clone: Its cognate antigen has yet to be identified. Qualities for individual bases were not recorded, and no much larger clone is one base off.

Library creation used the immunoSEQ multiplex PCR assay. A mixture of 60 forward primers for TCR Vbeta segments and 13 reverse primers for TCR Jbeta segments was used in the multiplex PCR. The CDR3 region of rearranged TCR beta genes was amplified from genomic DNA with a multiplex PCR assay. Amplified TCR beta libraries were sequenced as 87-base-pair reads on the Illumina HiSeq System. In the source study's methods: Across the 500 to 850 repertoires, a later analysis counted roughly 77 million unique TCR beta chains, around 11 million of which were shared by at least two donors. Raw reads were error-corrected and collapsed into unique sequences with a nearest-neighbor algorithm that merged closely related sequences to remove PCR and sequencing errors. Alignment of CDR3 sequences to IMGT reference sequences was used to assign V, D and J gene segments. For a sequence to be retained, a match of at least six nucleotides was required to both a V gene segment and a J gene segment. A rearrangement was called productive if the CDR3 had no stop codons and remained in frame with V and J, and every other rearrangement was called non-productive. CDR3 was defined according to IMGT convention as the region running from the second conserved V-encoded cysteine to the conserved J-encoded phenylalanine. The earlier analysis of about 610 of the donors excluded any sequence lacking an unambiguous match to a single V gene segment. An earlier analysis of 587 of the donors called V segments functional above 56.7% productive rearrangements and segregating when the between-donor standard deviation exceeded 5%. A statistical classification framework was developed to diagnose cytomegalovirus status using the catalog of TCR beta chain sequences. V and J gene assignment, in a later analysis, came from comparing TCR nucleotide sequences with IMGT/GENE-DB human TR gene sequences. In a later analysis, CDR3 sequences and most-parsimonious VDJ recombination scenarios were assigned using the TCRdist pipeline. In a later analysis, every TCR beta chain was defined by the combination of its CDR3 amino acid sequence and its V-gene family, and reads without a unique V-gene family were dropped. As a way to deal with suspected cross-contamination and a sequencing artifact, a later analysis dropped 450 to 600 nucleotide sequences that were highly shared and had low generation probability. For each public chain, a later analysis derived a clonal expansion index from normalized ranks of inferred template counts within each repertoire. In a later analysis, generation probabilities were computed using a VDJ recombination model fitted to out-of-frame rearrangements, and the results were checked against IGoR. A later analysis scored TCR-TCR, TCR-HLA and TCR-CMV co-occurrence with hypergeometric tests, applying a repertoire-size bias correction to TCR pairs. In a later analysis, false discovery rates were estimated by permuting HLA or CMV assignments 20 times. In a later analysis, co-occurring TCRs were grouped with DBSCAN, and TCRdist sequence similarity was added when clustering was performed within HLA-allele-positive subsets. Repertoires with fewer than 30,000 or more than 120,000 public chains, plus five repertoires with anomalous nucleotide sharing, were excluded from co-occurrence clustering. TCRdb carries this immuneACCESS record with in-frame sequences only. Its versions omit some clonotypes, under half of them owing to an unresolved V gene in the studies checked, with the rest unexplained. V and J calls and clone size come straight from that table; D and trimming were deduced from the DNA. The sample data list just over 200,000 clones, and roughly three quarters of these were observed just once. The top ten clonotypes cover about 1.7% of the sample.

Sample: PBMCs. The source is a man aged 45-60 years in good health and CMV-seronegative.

This receptor carries the CDR3 CASSLTQGLYEQYF. The DNA sequence is given as TGTGCCAGCAGTCTGACCCAGGGCCTATACGAGCAGTACTTC. This chain joins TRBV6-5 to TRBJ2-7; the D segment could be TRBD1, given 5 matching bases. CDR1 and CDR2 (MNHEY, SVGAGI) derive from the germline V gene. V was cut back by 5 bases and J by 4 bases, leaving a gap of 15 bases between them. There are 14 amino acids in the CDR3, from cysteine to phenylalanine inclusive. The entry retains the CDR3 DNA only, 42 bases that are in frame from base 1.